Listed here are 11 T cell receptor beta chains from one sample, sequenced in a study of blood T cell repertoires in COVID-19. Some clones are missing from TCRdb's copy, which holds only in-frame ones; the method was immunoSEQ multiplex PCR. The data contain fewer than 250,000 clones, 85% of them singletons. Sequences were obtained from PBMCs or T cells enriched from blood (not recorded which). These receptors all stem from a woman aged 50 to 60 with acute COVID-19.

The chain joins TRBV19 to TRBJ1-1; maybe TRBD1 (5 bases). CDR3 length: 12 amino acids. Trimming removed 5 bases at V and 7 bases at J, with 11 bases between. Germline V gene sequence: CDR1 LNHDA, CDR2 SQIVND (reference sequence). The CDR3 coding sequence is TGTGCCAGTAGTTGGGGGGGAGGTGAAGCTTTCTTT. Its translation is CASSWGGGEAFF.

This clone has more than one count but fewer than ten. This chain links TRBV19 with TRBJ1-2; 8 bases are a match to TRBD1. Looked up from germline, CDR1 is LNHDA and CDR2 is SQIVND (reference sequence). The V segment lost 5 bases and the J segment 7 bases; nucleotides outside the gene matches: 6. The CDR3 is 13 residues long. CDR3 nucleotide sequence: TGTGCCAGTAGTTTGGACAGGGCTGGTGGCTACACCTTC. It specifies CASSLDRAGGYTF. The complete variable domain, with remaining parts taken from reference TRBV19 and TRBJ1-2, reads DGGITQSPKYLFRKEGQNVTLSCEQNLNHDAMYWYRQDPGQGLRLIYYSQIVNDFQKGDIAEGYSVSREKKESFPLTVTSAQKNPTAFYLCASSLDRAGGYTFGSGTRLTVV.

This chain uses TRBV6-5 with TRBJ2-1; 8 positions match TRBD2. The V and J ends lost 5 bases and 5 bases, in that order; junction bases with no gene match: 8. Per germline, CDR1 MNHEY and CDR2 SVGAGI. The CDR3 loop spans 15 amino acids. This CDR3 reads CASSRPSGRHNEQFF. Here the CDR3 DNA reads TGTGCCAGCAGTCGCCCTAGCGGGCGCCACAATGAGCAGTTCTTC.

This chain joins TRBV5-1 and TRBJ1-2; unclear D gene. CDR3 size: 12 residues. Trimming took off 0 bases at V and 4 bases at J, with 4 bases between the two ends. The germline gives CDR1 SGHRS, CDR2 YFSETQ. Written as DNA, the CDR3 is TGCGCCAGCAGCTTGGACAGCTATGGCTACACCTTC. It specifies CASSLDSYGYTF.

The V call is TRBV6-5, the J call TRBJ2-3; the match to TRBD2 covers 9 bases. In germline, CDR1 is MNHEY, CDR2 SVGAGI. The trim removed 8 bases at V and 3 bases at J, leaving 3 bases unmatched. The CDR3 length is 13 residues. CDR3 protein: CASAGGRTDTQYF. CDR3 DNA sequence: TGTGCCAGCGCGGGGGGGCGAACAGATACGCAGTATTTT.

The chain joins TRBV6-2 or TRBV6-3 to TRBJ2-1, with 11 bases matching TRBD2. The junction had 8 bases not matched to a gene; V was cut back by 2 bases and J by 8 bases. Germline CDR1 and CDR2: MNHEY and SVGEGT. The CDR3 covers 16 residues. The CDR3 DNA follows: TGTGCCAGCAGTTACGCCCGACTAGCGGGGAAGGATGAGCAGTTCTTC. This encodes CASSYARLAGKDEQFF.

The chain couples TRBV2 to TRBJ1-2; D possibly corresponds to TRBD1 (5 bases). Germline lookup yields CDR1 SNHLY and CDR2 FYNNEI. The ends were cut back, 2 bases at V and 2 bases at J, with 12 bases in the middle. The CDR3 extends over 15 amino acids. The CDR3 region is CASSELGRTNYGYTF. CDR3 in DNA: TGTGCCAGCAGTGAATTAGGGAGGACAAACTATGGCTACACCTTC.

The chain couples TRBV9 to TRBJ2-2; the D gene is possibly TRBD2 (6 bases). Germline-derived CDR1 and CDR2 are SGDLS and YYNGEE. V was pared by 0 bases and J by 6 bases, with 15 bases between. The CDR3 runs 16 residues. CDR3 loop: CASSVELVTRAGELFF. The CDR3 DNA follows: TGTGCCAGCAGCGTAGAGTTAGTGACTAGGGCCGGGGAGCTGTTTTTT.

This chain connects TRBV6-5 to TRBJ2-1, with TRBD1 matching 9 bases. CDR1 is MNHEY and CDR2 is SVGAGI in the germline V gene. The V segment lost 2 bases and the J segment 7 bases; nucleotides outside the gene matches: 6. The CDR3 is 15 residues long. CDR3 protein: CASSYRDRVENEQFF. The CDR3 DNA reads as TGTGCCAGCAGTTACCGGGACAGGGTGGAAAATGAGCAGTTCTTC.

The rearrangement joins TRBV6-1 to TRBJ2-7; possible D gene TRBD1, 6 bases. CDR1 and CDR2 from the germline V gene are MNHNS and SASEGT. Trimming stripped 2 bases from V and 7 bases from J, with 9 bases between. This CDR3 contains 12 residues. Written as DNA, the CDR3 is TGTGCCAGCAGTGAAACAGGGTGGGAGCAGTACTTC. Encoded protein: CASSETGWEQYF.

The genes are TRBV9 and TRBJ1-1; D remains ambiguous. CDR1 SGDLS and CDR2 YYNGEE come from the germline V gene. The CDR3 length is 13 residues. V shed 0 bases and J shed 4 bases, with 7 bases lying between them. CDR3 in DNA: TGTGCCAGCAGCGTAGCGTCGGGCACTGAAGCTTTCTTT. This encodes CASSVASGTEAFF.